A selection of T cell receptor beta chains follows, all from one sample in a study of blood T cell repertoires in COVID-19. TCRdb's copy holds only in-frame clones and misses some; the assay was immunoSEQ multiplex PCR. Of some 280,000 clones in the sample, roughly 88% were seen once. Sequencing was done on a sample of peripheral blood. The receptor set was obtained from a woman in her 30s with active or convalescent COVID-19. CDR3s include the opening cysteine and the closing phenylalanine or tryptophan. The D gene is left open where the match is weak. A clone size is listed for some rows: how often the clone was seen (once, few, many), or a class if it is expanded.

TRBV30,TRBD1,-,TRBJ2-7,CAWTSDRGSPNF,TGTGCCTGGACCTCGGACAGGGGTTCCCCTAACTTC
TRBV6-2/TRBV6-3,TRBD1,-,TRBJ2-1,CASSRPGTGDNEQFF,TGTGCCAGCAGTCGACCCGGGACAGGGGACAATGAGCAGTTCTTC
TRBV15,TRBD1,-,TRBJ2-3,CATSRVPGQSPDTQYF,TGTGCCACCAGCAGGGTACCGGGACAGAGTCCAGATACGCAGTATTTT
TRBV6-2/TRBV6-3,TRBD1,-,TRBJ1-2,CASSSDRGEFGYGYTF,TGTGCCAGCAGCTCAGACAGGGGAGAGTTCGGCTATGGCTACACCTTC
TRBV2,-,-,TRBJ2-1,CASSEQGSSDEQFF,TGTGCCAGCAGTGAACAGGGTTCTAGCGATGAGCAGTTCTTC
TRBV9,-,once,TRBJ2-1,CASSVGPEGNEQFF,TGTGCCAGCAGCGTAGGGCCTGAGGGAAATGAGCAGTTCTTC
TRBV27,TRBD2,-,TRBJ2-1,CASSLDLGGRFLEQFF,TGTGCCAGCAGTTTGGACCTGGGCGGGAGGTTCCTGGAGCAGTTCTTC
TRBV15,TRBD1,-,TRBJ1-1,CATSRDGQGDTEAFF,TGTGCCACCAGCAGAGACGGACAGGGGGACACTGAAGCTTTCTTT
TRBV6-4,TRBD1,-,TRBJ1-5,CASSTRVEGGISNQPQHF,TGTGCCAGCAGTACTCGCGTTGAAGGGGGCATAAGCAATCAGCCCCAGCATTTT
TRBV10-3,-,-,TRBJ2-2,CAISSYQGSAGELFF,TGTGCCATCAGTTCGTACCAGGGATCGGCCGGGGAGCTGTTTTTT
TRBV19,-,-,TRBJ1-2,CASSTPGEYYGYTF,TGTGCCAGTAGTACGCCAGGGGAATACTATGGCTACACCTTC
TRBV5-4,TRBD1,-,TRBJ1-2,CASSWGGTGGFSNYGYTF,TGTGCCAGCAGCTGGGGAGGGACAGGGGGTTTTTCTAACTATGGCTACACCTTC
TRBV2,-,-,TRBJ2-4,CASSLEGENIQYF,TGTGCCAGCAGTTTGGAGGGTGAAAACATTCAGTACTTC
TRBV6-5,TRBD1,few,TRBJ1-1,CANGQAMNTEAFF,TGTGCCAACGGACAGGCAATGAACACTGAAGCTTTCTTT
TRBV4-3,TRBD1,-,TRBJ2-1,CASSQDPGQGSYNEQFF,TGCGCCAGCAGCCAAGATCCGGGACAGGGGTCCTACAATGAGCAGTTCTTC
TRBV7-2,TRBD1,-,TRBJ1-2,CASSFLRGQGGNYGYTF,TGTGCCAGCAGCTTCTTAAGAGGACAGGGAGGAAACTATGGCTACACCTTC
TRBV7-2,TRBD2,-,TRBJ2-1,CASSWTSGGYNEQFF,TGTGCCAGCAGCTGGACTAGCGGGGGCTACAATGAGCAGTTCTTC
TRBV28,-,-,TRBJ1-1,CASSLIRGPEAFF,TGTGCCAGCAGTTTAATAAGGGGCCCTGAAGCTTTCTTT
TRBV10-1,TRBD2,once,TRBJ2-3,CASSEGDVGTIAPKTQYF,TGCGCCAGCAGTGAGGGAGACGTCGGGACTATCGCCCCCAAGACGCAGTATTTT
TRBV5-4,-,-,TRBJ2-7,CASSLDGHLITYEQYF,TGTGCCAGCAGCTTAGACGGACACCTCATTACCTACGAGCAGTACTTC
TRBV18,TRBD1,-,TRBJ2-7,CASSPQKPGTGVYEQYF,TGTGCCAGCTCACCCCAGAAGCCCGGGACAGGGGTCTACGAGCAGTACTTC
TRBV29-1,-,-,TRBJ1-1,CSVTGANTEAFF,TGCAGCGTAACAGGCGCGAACACTGAAGCTTTCTTT
TRBV6-2/TRBV6-3,TRBD1,-,TRBJ1-5,CASSHRGFDQPQHF,TGTGCCAGCAGTCACAGGGGGTTCGATCAGCCCCAGCATTTT
TRBV11-2,-,-,TRBJ2-1,CASSSRPGGYNEQFF,TGTGCCAGCAGCTCCCGCCCCGGGGGCTACAATGAGCAGTTCTTC
TRBV4-2,TRBD2,-,TRBJ2-7,CASSQDLAGRYEQYF,TGTGCCAGCAGCCAAGATCTAGCGGGGCGTTACGAGCAGTACTTC
TRBV6-6,TRBD1,-,TRBJ1-1,CASSLGQGNLNTEAFF,TGTGCCAGCAGTTTAGGACAGGGGAACTTGAACACTGAAGCTTTCTTT
TRBV7-6,-,few,TRBJ1-6,CASSLGPQSSYNSPLHF,TGTGCCAGCAGCTTGGGCCCCCAGAGCTCCTATAATTCACCCCTCCACTTT